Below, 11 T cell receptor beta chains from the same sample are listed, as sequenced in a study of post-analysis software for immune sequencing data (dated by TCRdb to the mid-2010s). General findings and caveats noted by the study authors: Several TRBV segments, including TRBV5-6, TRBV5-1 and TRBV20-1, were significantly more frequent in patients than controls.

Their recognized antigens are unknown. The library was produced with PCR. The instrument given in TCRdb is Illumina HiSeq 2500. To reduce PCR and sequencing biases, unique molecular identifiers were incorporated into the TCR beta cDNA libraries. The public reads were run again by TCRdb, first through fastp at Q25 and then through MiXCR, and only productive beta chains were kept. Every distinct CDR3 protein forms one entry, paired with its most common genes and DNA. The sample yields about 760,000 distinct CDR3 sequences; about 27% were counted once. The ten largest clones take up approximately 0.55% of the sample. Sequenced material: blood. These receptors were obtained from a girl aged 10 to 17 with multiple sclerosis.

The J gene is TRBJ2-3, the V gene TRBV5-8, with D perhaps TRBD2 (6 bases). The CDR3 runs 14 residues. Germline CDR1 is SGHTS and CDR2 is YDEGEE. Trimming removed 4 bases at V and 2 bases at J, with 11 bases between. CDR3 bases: TGTGCCAGCAGCCCCTGGGACTCCACAGATACGCAGTATTTT. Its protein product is CASSPWDSTDTQYF. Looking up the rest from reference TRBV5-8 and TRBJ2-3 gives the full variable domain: EAGVTQSPTHLIKTRGQQATLRCSPISGHTSVYWYQQALGLGLQFLLWYDEGEERNRGNFPPRFSGRQFPNYSSELNVNALELEDSALYLCASSPWDSTDTQYFGPGTRLTVL.

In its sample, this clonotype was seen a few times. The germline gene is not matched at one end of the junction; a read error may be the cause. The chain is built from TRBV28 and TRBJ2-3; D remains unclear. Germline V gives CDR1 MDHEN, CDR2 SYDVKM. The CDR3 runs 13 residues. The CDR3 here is CAGRPALTDTQYF. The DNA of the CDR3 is TGTGCCGGCAGACCCGCTCTGACAGATACGCAGTATTTT.

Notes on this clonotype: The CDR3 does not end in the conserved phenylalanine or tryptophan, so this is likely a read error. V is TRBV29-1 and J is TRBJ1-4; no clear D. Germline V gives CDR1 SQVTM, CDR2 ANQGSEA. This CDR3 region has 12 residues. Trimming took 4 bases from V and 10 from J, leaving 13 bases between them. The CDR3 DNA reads TGCAGCGTTGTCACCTTCAGCGGAAAACTGTTTTGT. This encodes CSVVTFSGKLFC.

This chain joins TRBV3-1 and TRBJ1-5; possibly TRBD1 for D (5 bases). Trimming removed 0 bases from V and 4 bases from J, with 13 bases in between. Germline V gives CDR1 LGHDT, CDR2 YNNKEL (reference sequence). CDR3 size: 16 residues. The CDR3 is CASSQDSRGGNQPQHF. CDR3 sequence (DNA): TGTGCCAGCAGCCAAGATTCCCGGGGCGGTAATCAGCCCCAGCATTTT.

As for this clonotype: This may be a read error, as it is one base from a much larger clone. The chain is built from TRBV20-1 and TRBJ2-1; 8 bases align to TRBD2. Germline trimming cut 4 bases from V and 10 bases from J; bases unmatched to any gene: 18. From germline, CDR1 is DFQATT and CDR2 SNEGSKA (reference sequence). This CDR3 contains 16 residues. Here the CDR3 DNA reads TGCAGTGCTAACCGAGTGGCGGGAGGTCTCTCCTACGAGCAGTTCTTC. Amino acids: CSANRVAGGLSYEQFF.

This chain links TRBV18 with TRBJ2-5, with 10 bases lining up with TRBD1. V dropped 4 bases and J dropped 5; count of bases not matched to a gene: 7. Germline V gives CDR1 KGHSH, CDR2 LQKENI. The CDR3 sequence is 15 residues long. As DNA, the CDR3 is TGTGCCAGCTCACGGGACAGGGGCCCGAGGGAGACCCAGTACTTC. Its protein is CASSRDRGPRETQYF.

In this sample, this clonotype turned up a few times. The CDR3 protein is CASLLGRADTQYF. In nucleotides, the CDR3 is TGTGCCAGCCTCCTTGGAAGGGCAGATACGCAGTATTTT. This sequence joins TRBV12-3 or TRBV12-4 and TRBJ2-3, with D unresolved. This CDR3 comprises 13 residues. V lost 8 bases and J 4 bases, leaving 13 bases between the germline ends.

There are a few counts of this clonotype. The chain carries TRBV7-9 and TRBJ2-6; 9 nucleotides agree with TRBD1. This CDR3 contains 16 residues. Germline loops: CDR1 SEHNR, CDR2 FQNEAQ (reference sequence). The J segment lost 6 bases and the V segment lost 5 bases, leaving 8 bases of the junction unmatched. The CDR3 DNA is TGTGCCAGCAGCGCGGGACAGGGAGCCAAGGCCAACGTCCTGACTTTC. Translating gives CASSAGQGAKANVLTF.

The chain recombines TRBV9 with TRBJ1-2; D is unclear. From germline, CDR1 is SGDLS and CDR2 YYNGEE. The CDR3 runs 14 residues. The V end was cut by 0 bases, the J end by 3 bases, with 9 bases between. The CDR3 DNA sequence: TGTGCCAGCAGCGTAGGTGGGGATTACTATGGCTACACCTTC. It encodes CASSVGGDYYGYTF.

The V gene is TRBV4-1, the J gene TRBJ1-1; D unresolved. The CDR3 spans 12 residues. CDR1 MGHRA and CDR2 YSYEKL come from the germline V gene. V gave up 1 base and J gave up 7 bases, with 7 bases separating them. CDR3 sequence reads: CASSQATNEAFF. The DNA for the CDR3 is TGCGCCAGCAGCCAAGCGACAAATGAAGCTTTCTTT.

The CDR3 is CASSLQRVHTGELFF. Here the CDR3 DNA reads TGTGCCAGCAGTTTACAACGGGTTCACACCGGGGAGCTGTTTTTT. This rearrangement joins TRBV28 to TRBJ2-2; D is unclear. CDR1 MDHEN and CDR2 SYDVKM come from the germline V gene. V lost 2 bases, J lost 3 bases, and 10 bases lay in between. CDR3 length equals 15 residues.